This T cell receptor beta chain was identified in a study of blood T cell repertoires in COVID-19 (TCRdb year 2020). Context from the whole study: Samples from collaborators originated in the United States, Italy and Spain and spanned both the acute and convalescent phases of COVID-19. HLA class I and class II types, where available, came from metadata supplied by the sample provider rather than from assay-based typing. Samples came from the ongoing ImmuneRACE study (first 160 participants) plus 1,254 subjects from 6 global collaborators. The repertoires were made available in a free public database intended to serve as a resource for research on the immune response to SARS-CoV-2. The material from the prospective study consisted of cDNA or gDNA derived from T cells, B-cell-depleted T cells, or PBMCs. The sample metadata nearly always contained a de-identified subject ID, COVID-19 status, age in years and sex. Deeply sampled blood TCRbeta repertoires from subjects exposed to, actively infected with, or recovered from COVID-19 were included in the dataset. Points the paper makes about the study in general: How much clinical and demographic metadata was included differed by source and by participant, and the metadata was provided uncurated.

Details on this clone: The specificity of this receptor is unknown. No qualities accompany the bases; no much larger clone lies one base away.

Trimming takes 0 bases from V and 5 bases from J, and the germline ends sit 16 bases apart. CDR1 and CDR2 (SGHDN, FVKESK) derive from the germline V gene. The cysteine opens and the phenylalanine closes a CDR3 of 16 amino acids. Solely the CDR3 DNA is kept, with 48 bases framed from the first base. Participants in the prospective study were enrolled through a virtual design, were aged 18 to 89 years, and lived in 20 to 30 United States geographic areas. Cohort assignment in the prospective study relied on participant-reported clinical history from a screening survey and a study questionnaire. Mobile phlebotomists in the prospective study collected whole blood, serum and a nasopharyngeal or oropharyngeal swab from every participant. Additional blood draws and questionnaires over an approximately 2-month period could optionally be provided by prospective study participants. Prospective study blood samples were shipped either frozen or at room temperature before DNA extraction.

TCRbeta CDR3 regions were amplified from genomic DNA by means of the immunoSEQ Assay, a bias-controlled multiplex PCR. The paper's processing steps were these. The number of nucleated cells in each sample was estimated from the amplification of reference gene primers within the assay. To quantify the absolute abundance of each unique TCRbeta CDR3 rearrangement, sequence reads were collapsed and filtered. For each sample, productive Simpson clonality was calculated by taking the square root of Simpson's diversity index across productive rearrangements. The source is immuneACCESS, and TCRdb retained only in-frame sequences with V and J called. Part of the clones is not carried over; for the studies checked, unresolved V genes explain less than half of this, and the remainder is unexplained. The DNA gave D and trimming, while V, J and clone size come from that table. In all, the sample holds over 110,000 clones, and roughly 83% of those were seen once. The ten biggest clones cover 5.5% of the sample.

The V and J genes are TRBV14 and TRBJ2-5; the best D guess is TRBD1, with 6 bases matching. The sequence derives from a man in his forties with acute COVID-19. Sequenced input: PBMCs or T cells enriched from blood (not recorded which). CDR3 reads: CASSQDRYRVGETQYF. The nucleotide sequence is TGTGCCAGCAGCCAAGATAGGTACAGGGTTGGGGAGACCCAGTACTTC.